What follows is one TCR beta chain and its context. The repertoire was sequenced with immunoSEQ multiplex PCR; TCRdb's copy has only in-frame clones and lacks some. The repertoire includes approximately 490,000 clones, 87% of them detected once, and 0.7% sits in the top ten. The source of the sample is a study of blood T cell repertoires in COVID-19. The V gene end was trimmed by 6 bases and the J gene end by 5 bases; junction bases not matched to a gene: 12. CDR3 length equals 16 residues. Germline values: CDR1 SNHLY, CDR2 FYNNEI. J is TRBJ2-5 and V is TRBV2; the match to TRBD2 covers 10 bases. The receptor comes from a woman aged 18-29 years who had recovered from COVID-19. Material: PBMCs or T cells enriched from blood (not recorded which). The CDR3 region has the DNA TGTGCCAGCAGGGAGCGGGGGGGAATTCTTGGGGAGACCCAGTACTTC. Protein product: CASRERGGILGETQYF.